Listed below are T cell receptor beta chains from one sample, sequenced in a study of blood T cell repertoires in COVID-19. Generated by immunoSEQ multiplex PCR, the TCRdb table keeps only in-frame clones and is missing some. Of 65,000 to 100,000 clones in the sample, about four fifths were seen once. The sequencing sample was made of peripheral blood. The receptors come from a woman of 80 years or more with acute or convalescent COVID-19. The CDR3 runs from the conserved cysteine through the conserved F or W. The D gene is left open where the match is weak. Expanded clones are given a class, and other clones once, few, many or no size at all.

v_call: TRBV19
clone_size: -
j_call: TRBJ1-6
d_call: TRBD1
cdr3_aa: CASSPQGASYNSPLHF
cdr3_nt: TGTGCCAGTAGTCCACAGGGGGCTTCCTATAATTCACCCCTCCACTTT

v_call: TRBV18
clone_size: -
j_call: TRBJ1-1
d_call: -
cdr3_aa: CASSPQAGRAWNTEAFF
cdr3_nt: TGTGCCAGCTCACCACAGGCAGGGCGCGCTTGGAACACTGAAGCTTTCTTT

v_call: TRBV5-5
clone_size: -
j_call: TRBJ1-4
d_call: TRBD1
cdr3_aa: CASSKQGAQGSEKLFF
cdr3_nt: TGTGCCAGCAGCAAACAGGGGGCTCAGGGTAGTGAAAAACTGTTTTTT

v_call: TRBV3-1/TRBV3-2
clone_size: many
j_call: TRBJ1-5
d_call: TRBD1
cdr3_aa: CASSKDRGPGQPQHF
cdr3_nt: TGTGCCAGCAGCAAGGACAGGGGGCCGGGCCAGCCCCAGCATTTT

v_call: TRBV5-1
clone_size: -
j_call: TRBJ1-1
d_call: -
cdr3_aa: CASSSDSVNTEAFF
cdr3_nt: TGCGCCAGCAGCTCCGACTCAGTCAACACTGAAGCTTTCTTT

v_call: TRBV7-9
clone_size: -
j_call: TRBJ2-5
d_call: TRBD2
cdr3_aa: CASSPGGLAGKPYQETQYF
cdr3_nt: TGTGCCAGCAGCCCCGGGGGACTAGCGGGGAAGCCGTACCAAGAGACCCAGTACTTC

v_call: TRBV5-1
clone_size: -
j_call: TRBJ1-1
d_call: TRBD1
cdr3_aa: CASSGGQGMAEAFF
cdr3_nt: TGCGCCAGCAGCGGGGGACAGGGTATGGCTGAAGCTTTCTTT

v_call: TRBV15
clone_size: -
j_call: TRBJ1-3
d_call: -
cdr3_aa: CATKSGTSSGNTIYF
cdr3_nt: TGTGCCACCAAGTCGGGAACATCCTCTGGAAACACCATATATTTT

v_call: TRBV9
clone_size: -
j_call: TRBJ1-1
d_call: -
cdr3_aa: CASSVAGDVEAFF
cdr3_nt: TGTGCCAGCAGCGTAGCAGGGGATGTTGAAGCTTTCTTT

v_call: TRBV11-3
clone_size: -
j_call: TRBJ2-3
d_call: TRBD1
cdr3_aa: CASSFDRGTDTQYF
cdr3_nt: TGTGCCAGCAGCTTCGACAGGGGCACAGATACGCAGTATTTT

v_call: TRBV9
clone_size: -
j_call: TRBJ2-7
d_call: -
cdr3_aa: CASSPREGARSGEQYF
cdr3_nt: TGTGCCAGCAGCCCCCGGGAAGGTGCCAGGTCGGGCGAGCAGTACTTC

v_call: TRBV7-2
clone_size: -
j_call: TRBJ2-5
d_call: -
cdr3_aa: CASSLDQRVETQYF
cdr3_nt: TGTGCCAGCAGCTTAGATCAGCGGGTCGAGACCCAGTACTTC

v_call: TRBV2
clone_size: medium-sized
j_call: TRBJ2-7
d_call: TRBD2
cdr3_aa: CASSGTSGGLPNEQYF
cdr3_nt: TGTGCCAGCAGTGGGACTAGCGGGGGGCTACCTAACGAGCAGTACTTC

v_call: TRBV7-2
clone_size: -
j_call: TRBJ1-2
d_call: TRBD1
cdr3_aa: CASSLLVVRAGGLYGYTF
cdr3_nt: TGTGCCAGCAGCTTGCTCGTCGTCAGGGCAGGGGGACTGTATGGCTACACCTTC

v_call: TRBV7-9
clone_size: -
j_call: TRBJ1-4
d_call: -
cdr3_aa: CASSPGTRGEKLFF
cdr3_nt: TGTGCCAGCAGCCCCGGGACACGGGGAGAAAAACTGTTTTTT

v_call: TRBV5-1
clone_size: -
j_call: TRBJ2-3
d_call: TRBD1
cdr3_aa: CASSPPGTGLDVTQYF
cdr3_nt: TGCGCCAGCAGCCCACCCGGGACAGGCCTCGATGTTACGCAGTATTTT

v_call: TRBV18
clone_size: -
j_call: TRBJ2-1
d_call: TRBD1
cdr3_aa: CASSPRDRVTDNEQFF
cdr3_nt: TGTGCCAGCTCACCACGGGACAGGGTCACCGACAATGAGCAGTTCTTC

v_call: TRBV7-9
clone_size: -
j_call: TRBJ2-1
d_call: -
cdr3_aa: CASSRAGNSYNEQFF
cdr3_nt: TGTGCCAGCAGCAGAGCGGGCAACTCCTACAATGAGCAGTTCTTC